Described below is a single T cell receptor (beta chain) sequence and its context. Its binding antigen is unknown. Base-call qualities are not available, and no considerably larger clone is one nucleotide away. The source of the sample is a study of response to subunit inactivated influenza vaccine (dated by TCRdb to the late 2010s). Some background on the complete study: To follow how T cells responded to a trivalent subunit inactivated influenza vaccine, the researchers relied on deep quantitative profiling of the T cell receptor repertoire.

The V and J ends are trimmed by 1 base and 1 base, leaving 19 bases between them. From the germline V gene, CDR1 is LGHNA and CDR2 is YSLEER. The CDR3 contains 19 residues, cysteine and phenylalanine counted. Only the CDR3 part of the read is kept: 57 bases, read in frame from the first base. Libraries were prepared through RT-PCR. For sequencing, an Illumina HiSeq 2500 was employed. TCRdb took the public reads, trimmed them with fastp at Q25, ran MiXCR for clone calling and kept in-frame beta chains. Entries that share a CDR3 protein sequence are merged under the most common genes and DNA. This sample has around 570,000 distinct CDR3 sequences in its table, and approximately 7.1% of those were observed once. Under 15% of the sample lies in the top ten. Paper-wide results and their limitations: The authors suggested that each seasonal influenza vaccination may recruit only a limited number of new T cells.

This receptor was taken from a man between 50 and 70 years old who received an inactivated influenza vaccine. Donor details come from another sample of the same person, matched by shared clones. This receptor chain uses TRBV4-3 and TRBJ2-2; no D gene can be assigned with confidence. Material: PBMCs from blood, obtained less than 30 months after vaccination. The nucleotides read TGCGCCAGCAGCCAAGTCCTCGGGCAGCCTACACAGAACACCGGGGAGCTGTTTTTT. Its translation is CASSQVLGQPTQNTGELFF.